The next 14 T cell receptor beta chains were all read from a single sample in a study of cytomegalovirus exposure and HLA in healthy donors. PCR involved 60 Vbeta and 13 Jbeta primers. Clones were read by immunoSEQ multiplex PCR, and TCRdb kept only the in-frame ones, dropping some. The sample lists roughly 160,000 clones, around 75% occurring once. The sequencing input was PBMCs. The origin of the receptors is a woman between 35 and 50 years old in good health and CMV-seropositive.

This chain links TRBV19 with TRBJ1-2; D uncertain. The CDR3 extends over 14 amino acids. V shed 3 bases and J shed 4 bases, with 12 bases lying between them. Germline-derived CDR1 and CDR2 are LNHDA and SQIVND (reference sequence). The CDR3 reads CASSMAAIGYGYTF. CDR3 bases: TGTGCCAGTAGTATGGCGGCCATTGGCTATGGCTACACCTTC. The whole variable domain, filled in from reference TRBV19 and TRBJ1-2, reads DGGITQSPKYLFRKEGQNVTLSCEQNLNHDAMYWYRQDPGQGLRLIYYSQIVNDFQKGDIAEGYSVSREKKESFPLTVTSAQKNPTAFYLCASSMAAIGYGYTFGSGTRLTVV.

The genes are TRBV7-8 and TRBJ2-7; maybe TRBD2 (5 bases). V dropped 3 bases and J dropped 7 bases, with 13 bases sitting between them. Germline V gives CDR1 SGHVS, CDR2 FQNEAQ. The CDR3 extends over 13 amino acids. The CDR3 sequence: CASSFFDVAEQYF. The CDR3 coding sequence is TGTGCCAGCAGCTTCTTTGACGTAGCGGAGCAGTACTTC. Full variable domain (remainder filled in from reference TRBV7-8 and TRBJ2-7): GAGVSQSPRYKVAKRGQDVALRCDPISGHVSLFWYQQALGQGPEFLTYFQNEAQLDKSGLPSDRFFAERPEGSVSTLKIQRTQQEDSAVYLCASSFFDVAEQYFGPGTRLTVT.

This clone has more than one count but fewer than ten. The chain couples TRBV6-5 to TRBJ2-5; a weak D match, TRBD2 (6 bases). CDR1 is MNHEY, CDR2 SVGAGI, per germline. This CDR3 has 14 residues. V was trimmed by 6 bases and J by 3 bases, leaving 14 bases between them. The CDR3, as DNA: TGTGCCAGCAGGCGCCGGGGGATAAAAGAGACCCAGTACTTC. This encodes CASRRRGIKETQYF.

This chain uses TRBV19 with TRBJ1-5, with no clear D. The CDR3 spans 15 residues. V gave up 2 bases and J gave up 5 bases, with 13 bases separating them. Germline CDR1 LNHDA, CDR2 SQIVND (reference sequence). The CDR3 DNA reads TGTGCCAGTAGTATAAACTGGGAGGGTTATCAGCCCCAGCATTTT. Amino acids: CASSINWEGYQPQHF.

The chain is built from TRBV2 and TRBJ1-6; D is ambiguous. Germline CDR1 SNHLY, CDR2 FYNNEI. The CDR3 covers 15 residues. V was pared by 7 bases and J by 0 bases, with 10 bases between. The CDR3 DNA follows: TGTGCCAGCAACCTGCTGAGCTCCTATAATTCACCCCTCCACTTT. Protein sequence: CASNLLSSYNSPLHF.

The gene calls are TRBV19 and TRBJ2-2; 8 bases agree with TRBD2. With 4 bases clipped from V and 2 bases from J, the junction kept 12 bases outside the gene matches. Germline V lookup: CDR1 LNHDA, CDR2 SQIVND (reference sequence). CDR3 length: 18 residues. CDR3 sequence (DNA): TGTGCCAGTAGTACGCTTTCTCCGGGACTAGGAAACACCGGGGAGCTGTTTTTT. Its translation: CASSTLSPGLGNTGELFF.

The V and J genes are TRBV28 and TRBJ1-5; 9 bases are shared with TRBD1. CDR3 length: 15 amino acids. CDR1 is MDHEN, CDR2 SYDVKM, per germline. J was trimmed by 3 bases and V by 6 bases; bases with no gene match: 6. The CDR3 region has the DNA TGTGCCAGCAGGGTAGGACAGGGGCCCAATCAGCCCCAGCATTTT. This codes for CASRVGQGPNQPQHF.

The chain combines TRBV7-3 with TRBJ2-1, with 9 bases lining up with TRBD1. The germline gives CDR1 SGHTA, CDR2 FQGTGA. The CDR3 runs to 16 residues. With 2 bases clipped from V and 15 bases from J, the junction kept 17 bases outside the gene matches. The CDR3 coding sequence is TGTGCCAGCAGCTTATTTGCACGGACCACAGGGGGCAGGCGGTTCTTC. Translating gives CASSLFARTTGGRRFF. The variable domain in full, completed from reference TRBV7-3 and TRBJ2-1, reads GAGVSQTPSNKVTEKGKYVELRCDPISGHTALYWYRQSLGQGPEFLIYFQGTGAADDSGLPNDRFFAVRPEGSVSTLKIQRTERGDSAVYLCASSLFARTTGGRRFFGPGTRLTVL.

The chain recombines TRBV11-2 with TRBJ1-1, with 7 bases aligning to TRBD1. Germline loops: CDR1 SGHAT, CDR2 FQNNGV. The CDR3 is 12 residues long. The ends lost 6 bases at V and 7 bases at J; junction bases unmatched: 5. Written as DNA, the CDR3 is TGTGCCAGCAGTAGGGGGCCCCGTGAAGCTTTCTTT. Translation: CASSRGPREAFF.

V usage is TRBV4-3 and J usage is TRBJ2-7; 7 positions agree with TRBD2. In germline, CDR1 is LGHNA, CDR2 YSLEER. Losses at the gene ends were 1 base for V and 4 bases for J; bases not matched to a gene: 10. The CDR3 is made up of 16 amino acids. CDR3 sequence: CASSQGPAGPVYEQYF. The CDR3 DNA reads TGCGCCAGCAGCCAAGGCCCAGCGGGGCCGGTTTACGAGCAGTACTTC.

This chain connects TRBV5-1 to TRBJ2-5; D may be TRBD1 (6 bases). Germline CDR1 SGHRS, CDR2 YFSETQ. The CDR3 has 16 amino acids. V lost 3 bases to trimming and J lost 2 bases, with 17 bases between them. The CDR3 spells CASSSHFGQQQETQYF. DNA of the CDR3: TGCGCCAGCAGCTCACATTTTGGACAGCAACAAGAGACCCAGTACTTC.

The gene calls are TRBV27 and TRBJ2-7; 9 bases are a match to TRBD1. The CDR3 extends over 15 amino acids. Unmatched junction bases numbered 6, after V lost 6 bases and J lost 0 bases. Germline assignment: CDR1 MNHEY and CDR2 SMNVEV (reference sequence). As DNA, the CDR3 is TGTGCCAGCAGGCCACAGGGGGCCCTCTCCTACGAGCAGTACTTC. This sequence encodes CASRPQGALSYEQYF.

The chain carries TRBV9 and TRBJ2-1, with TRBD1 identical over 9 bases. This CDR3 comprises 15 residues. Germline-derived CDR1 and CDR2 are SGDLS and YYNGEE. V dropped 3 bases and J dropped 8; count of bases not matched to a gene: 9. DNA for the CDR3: TGTGCCAGCAGCGACCCCGGGACAGGGCGACATGAGCAGTTCTTC. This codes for CASSDPGTGRHEQFF.

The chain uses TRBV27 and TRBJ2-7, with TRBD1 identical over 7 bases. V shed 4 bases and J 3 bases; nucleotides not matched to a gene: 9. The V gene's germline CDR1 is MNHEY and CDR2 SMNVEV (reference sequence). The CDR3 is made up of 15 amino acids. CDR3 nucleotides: TGTGCCAGCAGTTACCACGGGACAGTGGGCTACGAGCAGTACTTC. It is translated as CASSYHGTVGYEQYF.